The rows below give T cell receptor beta chains drawn from one sample of a study of OX40 agonist ivuxolimab in advanced cancers. The protocol was immunoSEQ multiplex PCR, while the TCRdb copy is restricted to in-frame clones and leaves out a portion. The table records roughly 39,000 clones, roughly 88% of them present only once. Sequenced here: CD4+ or CD8+ T cells sorted from blood, sampled in a trial of the OX40 agonist ivuxolimab. These receptors were taken from an adult with an advanced solid tumor such as melanoma, head and neck, liver or kidney cancer. CDR3s include the opening cysteine and the closing phenylalanine or tryptophan. The D gene is left open where the match is weak. Clone size is given for some rows only: seen once, a few or many times, or a class if the clone is expanded.

V gene	J gene	clone size	D gene	CDR3 protein	CDR3 DNA
TRBV10-3	TRBJ1-5	-	-	CATCKDASNQPQHF	TGTGCCACTTGCAAGGACGCTAGCAATCAGCCCCAGCATTTT
TRBV28	TRBJ1-6	-	-	CASSALSPLHF	TGTGCCAGCAGTGCCCTATCACCCCTCCACTTT
TRBV7-9	TRBJ2-1	few	-	CASSFAGNEQFF	TGTGCCAGCAGCTTTGCCGGGAATGAGCAGTTCTTC
TRBV7-9	TRBJ2-5	-	-	CASSETQGSRETQYF	TGTGCCAGCAGCGAAACACAGGGATCAAGGGAGACCCAGTACTTC
TRBV18	TRBJ2-7	-	-	CASSPNALLRRGQYF	TGTGCCAGCTCACCCAACGCCCTACTACGTAGGGGGCAGTACTTC
TRBV7-9	TRBJ2-3	-	-	CASSLTPDTQYF	TGTGCCAGCAGCCTTACGCCAGATACGCAGTATTTT
TRBV10-3	TRBJ2-3	-	-	CAISEWGTDTQYF	TGTGCCATCAGTGAGTGGGGAACAGATACGCAGTATTTT
TRBV7-2	TRBJ2-3	-	-	CASSSPGGVGTDTQYF	TGTGCCAGCAGCTCACCGGGCGGTGTCGGCACAGATACGCAGTATTTT
TRBV6-1	TRBJ1-5	few	-	CASTLRSKDQPQHF	TGTGCCAGCACGTTGAGATCTAAAGATCAGCCCCAGCATTTT
TRBV25-1	TRBJ2-5	-	TRBD1	CASSIHRGTQYF	TGTGCCAGCAGTATCCACAGGGGGACCCAGTACTTC
TRBV19	TRBJ1-2	-	-	CASSRDLYGYTF	TGTGCCAGTAGTAGGGACCTCTATGGCTACACCTTC
TRBV4-2	TRBJ2-2	-	TRBD2	CASSPGLAGGTGGLFF	TGTGCCAGCAGCCCGGGACTAGCGGGAGGGACCGGGGGGCTGTTTTTT